This TCR beta chain was sequenced in a study of T cell responses to AZD1222 COVID-19 vaccine. General study findings and limits: With dominance at 160-218 and 743-854, vaccine-associated CD4 TCRs spanned spike. Seropositive status at baseline applied to only five to seven AZD1222 recipients. Donors were mostly white British, more females; clonal diversity possibly underestimated. No repertoire was sampled before or during the peak T cell response, only after it.

This clone was recorded once. Its antigen is not identified. Produced via immunoSEQ multiplex PCR; TCRdb's table is partial and in-frame only. The sample consists of 140,000 or so clones, about 93% of them appearing once. From germline, CDR1 is LGHNA and CDR2 YSLEER. The V and J ends lost 1 base and 9 bases, in that order; junction bases with no gene match: 10. CDR3 size: 16 residues. This receptor was taken from an adult who received the AZD1222 COVID-19 vaccine. The specimen was peripheral blood, collected 28 days after the second AZD1222 dose. This rearrangement joins TRBV4-3 to TRBJ2-1; 9 nucleotides align to TRBD2. The CDR3 spells CASSQGLRTSVGEQFF. For the CDR3, the DNA is TGCGCCAGCAGCCAAGGCCTGCGGACTAGCGTAGGTGAGCAGTTCTTC.